The present TCR beta chain was sequenced within a study of molecular identifiers for immune sequencing clone quantification. Study-wide points: In naive cells, clones above 20 RNA copies held under 1% of molecules, whereas in effector cells they held over 97%. Highly expanded clones may be undercounted when identical TCR molecules share barcodes.

This clonotype has ten or more counts. Its specificity is not known. V was pared by 3 bases and J by 4 bases, with 7 bases of the junction left unmatched. CDR3 length: 15 amino acids. From germline, CDR1 is SGHNT and CDR2 YYREEE (reference sequence). Naive CD8 T cells underwent sorting with the CD8+CD4-CCR7+CD45RA+ definition. TCRdb called the PCR reads again in MiXCR, with one record for every CDR3 protein. The sample has roughly 630,000 distinct CDR3 sequences, around 25% seen once. The TCR comes from a human donor in good health. Some libraries in this study had Jurkat cell RNA spiked in. Sequencing was done on a sample of naive CD8+ T cells from blood, with Jurkat cell RNA spiked in. Subset of the sample: FACS-sorted CD8+CD4-CCR7+CD45RA+ naive T cells. The V call is TRBV5-4, the J call TRBJ2-3; 8 nucleotides match TRBD1. CDR3 sequence: CASSSGQGRSDTQYF. The CDR3, as DNA: TGTGCCAGCAGCTCCGGACAGGGACGGTCAGATACGCAGTATTTT.